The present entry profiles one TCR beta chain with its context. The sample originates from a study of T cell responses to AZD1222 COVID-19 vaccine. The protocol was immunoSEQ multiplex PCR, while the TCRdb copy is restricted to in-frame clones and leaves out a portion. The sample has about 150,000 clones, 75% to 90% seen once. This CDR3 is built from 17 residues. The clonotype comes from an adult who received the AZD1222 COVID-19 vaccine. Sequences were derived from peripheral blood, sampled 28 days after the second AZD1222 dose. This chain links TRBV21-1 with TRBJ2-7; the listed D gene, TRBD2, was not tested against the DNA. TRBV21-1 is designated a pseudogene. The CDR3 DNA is TGTGCCAGCAGCTCGGGACTAGCGGGAACACCCTCCTACGAGCAGTACTTC. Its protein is CASSSGLAGTPSYEQYF.